This passage covers 16 T cell receptor beta chains from one sample sequenced in a study of T cells in tuberculosis. Measured with immunoSEQ multiplex PCR; TCRdb has only the in-frame clones, and not every one. The data contain tens of thousands of clones, around 90% of them singletons. The sequenced material came from PBMCs. The receptors shown here come from a donor between 10 and 35 years old with latent tuberculosis or without tuberculosis infection. Some clones in this sample may be carry-over from other donors' samples.

This clone was observed once. This chain joins TRBV27 and TRBJ1-1, with 7 bases fitting TRBD1. With 7 bases clipped from V and 0 bases from J, the junction kept 2 bases outside the gene matches. Germline CDR1 is MNHEY and CDR2 is SMNVEV (reference sequence). CDR3 size: 13 residues. The CDR3 DNA is TGTGCCAGCACCCAGGGGGTGAACACTGAAGCTTTCTTT. Residues: CASTQGVNTEAFF.

The gene calls are TRBV5-1 and TRBJ2-1; 9 bases are a match to TRBD2. Germline V gene sequence: CDR1 SGHRS, CDR2 YFSETQ. Unmatched junction bases numbered 16, after V lost 6 bases and J lost 6 bases. The length of the CDR3 is 17 residues. The CDR3 loop is CASIKTPGTSRLNEQFF. CDR3 bases: TGCGCCAGCATAAAGACTCCCGGGACTAGCCGACTCAATGAGCAGTTCTTC.

The CDR3 here is CASRRGLAGGQETQYF. For the CDR3, the DNA is TGTGCCAGCAGGCGTGGGCTAGCGGGGGGACAAGAGACCCAGTACTTC. The rearrangement uses TRBV7-8 and TRBJ2-5; 11 nucleotides line up with TRBD2. V lost 6 bases and J lost 2; bases outside the gene matches: 8. The germline CDR1 and CDR2 sequences are SGHVS and FQNEAQ. The CDR3 has 16 residues.

V gene TRBV2 combines with J gene TRBJ2-1; 8 bases are a match to TRBD1. With 6 bases clipped from V and 7 bases from J, the junction kept 5 bases outside the gene matches. The germline V gene encodes CDR1 SNHLY and CDR2 FYNNEI. This CDR3 comprises 13 residues. CDR3 DNA: TGTGCCAGCAGCCGGACAGGGAAGAATGAGCAGTTCTTC. It encodes CASSRTGKNEQFF.

In this sample, this clone turned up once. The chain carries TRBV13 and TRBJ2-3, with D maybe TRBD2 (6 bases). The germline V gene encodes CDR1 PRHDT and CDR2 FYEKMQ (reference sequence). V lost 8 bases, J lost 3 bases, and 18 bases lay in between. The CDR3 is 15 amino acids. The CDR3 DNA reads TGTGCCAGCTTCGACCGGGAGACTCGAACAGATACGCAGTATTTT. Translation: CASFDRETRTDTQYF.

The chain couples TRBV7-9 to TRBJ2-3; D is unclear. In germline, CDR1 is SEHNR, CDR2 FQNEAQ (reference sequence). With 7 bases removed from V and 2 bases from J, the gap between germline ends came to 7 bases. The CDR3 has 12 residues. In DNA, the CDR3 is TGTGCCAGCACCCTATCCACAGATACGCAGTATTTT. Translating gives CASTLSTDTQYF.

The genes are TRBV6-1 and TRBJ1-1, with no clear D. The V end was cut by 4 bases, the J end by 3 bases, with 18 bases between. CDR3 length equals 16 residues. CDR1 MNHNS and CDR2 SASEGT come from the germline V gene. The CDR3 protein is CASSVRLGVSDTEAFF. In DNA form, the CDR3 reads TGTGCCAGCAGTGTACGCCTCGGGGTATCGGACACTGAAGCTTTCTTT.

The chain is built from TRBV19 and TRBJ2-3; TRBD1 matches 7 bases. Per the germline V gene, CDR1 is LNHDA and CDR2 is SQIVND (reference sequence). V lost 2 bases to trimming and J lost 0 bases; unmatched junction nucleotides: 5. The CDR3 is made up of 16 amino acids. CDR3 nucleotides: TGTGCCAGTAGTATACGGACAGGAACCAGCACAGATACGCAGTATTTT. Its translation is CASSIRTGTSTDTQYF.

This chain uses TRBV11-2 with TRBJ1-1; D is perhaps TRBD1 (6 bases). Germline V gene sequence: CDR1 SGHAT, CDR2 FQNNGV. The CDR3 extends over 15 amino acids. The V and J ends lost 5 bases and 1 base respectively, with 14 bases between them. The CDR3 reads CASSPWTVPNTEAFF. DNA for the CDR3: TGTGCCAGCAGCCCGTGGACAGTGCCGAACACTGAAGCTTTCTTT.

This clone was seen just once. The genes are TRBV18 and TRBJ1-4; D is unresolved. This CDR3 is 14 amino acids long. The germline V and J ends were trimmed by 1 base and 6 bases, with 9 bases remaining between them. Germline CDR1 and CDR2: KGHSH and LQKENI. Written as DNA, the CDR3 is TGTGCCAGCTCACCACGAGGGAAGGATGAAAAACTGTTTTTT. Protein: CASSPRGKDEKLFF.

The V gene is TRBV19, the J gene TRBJ1-5, with D uncertain. Per the germline V gene, CDR1 is LNHDA and CDR2 is SQIVND (reference sequence). V dropped 9 bases and J dropped 5 bases, with 14 bases sitting between them. CDR3 length: 13 amino acids. The CDR3 coding sequence is TGTGCCAGCGGGGTTGATTTGGATCAGCCCCAGCATTTT. It specifies CASGVDLDQPQHF. The full variable domain, its missing parts supplied by reference TRBV19 and TRBJ1-5, is DGGITQSPKYLFRKEGQNVTLSCEQNLNHDAMYWYRQDPGQGLRLIYYSQIVNDFQKGDIAEGYSVSREKKESFPLTVTSAQKNPTAFYLCASGVDLDQPQHFGDGTRLSIL.

J is TRBJ1-2 and V is TRBV20-1; TRBD1 is a possible D gene (5 bases). Germline assignment: CDR1 DFQATT and CDR2 SNEGSKA (reference sequence). The CDR3 covers 11 residues. Between the trimmed V and J ends, which lost 6 bases and 8 bases, there was a span of 13 bases. This CDR3 reads CSAEGRDGYTF. CDR3 sequence (DNA): TGCAGTGCAGAGGGGAGGGACGGCTACACCTTC.

J is TRBJ2-2 and V is TRBV5-1; 9 positions agree with TRBD1. The germline V gene encodes CDR1 SGHRS and CDR2 YFSETQ. V trimming: 4 bases; J trimming: 5 bases; junction bases outside the gene matches: 6. The CDR3 consists of 15 residues. CDR3 DNA sequence: TGCGCCAGCAGCATACAGGGGGCGGGGACCGGGGAGCTGTTTTTT. Encoded protein: CASSIQGAGTGELFF.

In its sample, this clone was seen once. This chain uses TRBV7-8 with TRBJ2-7; 9 nucleotides match TRBD2. The CDR3 is made up of 15 amino acids. The V segment lost 4 bases and the J segment 5 bases; nucleotides outside the gene matches: 9. CDR1 is SGHVS, CDR2 FQNEAQ, per germline. CDR3 sequence reads: CASSYLKSGGNEQYF. The CDR3 DNA reads TGTGCCAGCAGCTACCTGAAGAGCGGGGGGAACGAGCAGTACTTC.

The rearrangement joins TRBV4-2 to TRBJ2-7; no definite D call. This CDR3 contains 15 residues. CDR1 is LGHNA, CDR2 YNFKEQ, per germline. Between the trimmed V and J ends, which lost 4 bases and 0 bases, there was a span of 13 bases. CDR3 nucleotides: TGTGCCAGCAGCCCCCACGCGGAAATCTCCTACGAGCAGTACTTC. Translation: CASSPHAEISYEQYF.

The V gene is TRBV5-1, the J gene TRBJ2-2, with 8 bases that match TRBD2. V dropped 4 bases and J dropped 3; count of bases not matched to a gene: 5. Germline V CDR1 and CDR2: SGHRS, YFSETQ. CDR3 length equals 15 residues. The chain's CDR3 is CASSKTSAYTGELFF. The CDR3 bases are TGCGCCAGCAGCAAGACTAGCGCTTACACCGGGGAGCTGTTTTTT.